A selection of T cell receptor beta chains follows, all from one sample in a study of regulatory T cells in long-lasting Graves disease. TCRdb independently ran MiXCR on the multiplex PCR reads; one entry per CDR3 protein. The data contain more than 650,000 distinct CDR3 sequences, about 30% of them singletons. Sequences were derived from peripheral blood mononuclear cells (PBMCs), sampled when the disease was refractory, from a patient treated with antithyroid drugs. Receptors were obtained from a female donor with Graves disease. The CDR3 runs from the conserved cysteine through the conserved F or W. A D gene is named only where the DNA matches it firmly. Size is omitted from some rows. Given values are once, few, many or a class for expanded clones.

size,V,J,D,DNA,CDR3
few,TRBV7-7,TRBJ2-5,.,TGTGCCAGCAGCTTAGGCACGGGGGATAGAGAGACCCAGTACTTC,CASSLGTGDRETQYF
many,TRBV12-3/TRBV12-4,TRBJ2-7,TRBD1,TGTGCCAGCAGTTTAACCCAGGGGGCTGCCTACGAGCAGTACTTC,CASSLTQGAAYEQYF
.,TRBV30,TRBJ1-4,.,TGTGCCTGGAGTCAGACAAATGAAAAACTGTTTTTT,CAWSQTNEKLFF
once,TRBV3-1,TRBJ2-7,TRBD2,TGTGCCAGCAGCCAAGGGACTAGCGGCTACGAGCAGTACTTC,CASSQGTSGYEQYF
few,TRBV6-2/TRBV6-3,TRBJ2-7,.,TGTGCCAGCAGTTACTCGAGTAGGTACGAGCAGTACTTC,CASSYSSRYEQYF
many,TRBV28,TRBJ1-5,.,TGTGCCAGCAGTTTTTGGGCAGTTGAACAGCCCCAGCATTTT,CASSFWAVEQPQHF
.,TRBV7-9,TRBJ2-5,.,TGTGCCAGCAGCCCCGTTCCGGTCCTACAAGAGACCCAGTACTTC,CASSPVPVLQETQYF
.,TRBV27,TRBJ2-2,.,TGTGCCAGCAGTTTATCGGGACACAGGCAAGCGAACACCGGGGAGCTGTTTTTT,CASSLSGHRQANTGELFF
.,TRBV5-8,TRBJ2-3,.,TGTGCCAGCAGCTTGGTGGTCAGGCGTAGCACAGATACGCAGTATTTT,CASSLVVRRSTDTQYF
once,TRBV30,TRBJ1-2,.,TGTGCCTGGAGTACCGGGACGGACTATGGCTACACCTTC,CAWSTGTDYGYTF
.,TRBV11-2,TRBJ2-7,.,TGTGCCAGCAGACGACCGGGAAGGGGGTCCTACGAGCAGTACTTC,CASRRPGRGSYEQYF
.,TRBV29-1,TRBJ1-4,.,TGCAGCGTTGAGGCCGGGACACCTAATGAAAAACTGTTTTTT,CSVEAGTPNEKLFF
.,TRBV2,TRBJ2-7,TRBD2,TGTGCCAGCTTGACGGCTAGCGGGAGGGCCTACGAGCAGTACTTC,CASLTASGRAYEQYF
.,TRBV6-4,TRBJ1-4,.,TGTGCCAGCAGGACAGGCCGGAATGAAAAACTGTTTTTT,CASRTGRNEKLFF
.,TRBV7-2,TRBJ1-5,TRBD1,TGTGCCAGCAGCCGGGGACAGGGAGCCGTTCAGCCCCAGCATTTT,CASSRGQGAVQPQHF
many,TRBV2,TRBJ1-6,.,TGTGCCAGCAGTGACAACAGGAAAAATTCACCCCTCCACTTT,CASSDNRKNSPLHF
.,TRBV29-1,TRBJ1-2,.,TGCAGCGTTGAGAGTCATGGCTACACCTTC,CSVESHGYTF
.,TRBV5-1,TRBJ1-2,.,TGCGCCAGCAGCAGATCCGGGACGGAAAATGGCTACACCTTC,CASSRSGTENGYTF
many,TRBV7-9,TRBJ2-5,.,TGTGCCAGCAGCCCAAATGCGGCGGGTGAGACCCAGTACTTC,CASSPNAAGETQYF
.,TRBV29-1,TRBJ2-4,TRBD2,TGCAGCGTTGCGGGTAGCGGGAGGAGGGCCAAAAACATTCAGTACTTC,CSVAGSGRRAKNIQYF
.,TRBV6-4,TRBJ1-5,.,TGTGCCAGCAGTTACAGCCCGGGATTGGGTCAGCCCCAGCATTTT,CASSYSPGLGQPQHF
few,TRBV29-1,TRBJ1-1,.,TGCAGCGCATTCCGGGCCACAAACACTGAAGCTTTCTTT,CSAFRATNTEAFF
.,TRBV20-1,TRBJ1-1,.,TGCAGTGCTAGAGGTAGGGGAGGGAGCACTGAAGCTTTCTTT,CSARGRGGSTEAFF
few,TRBV9,TRBJ1-2,TRBD1,TGTGCCAGCAGCGAGCCCGCCCAGACAGGGGGAAACTATGGCTACACCTTC,CASSEPAQTGGNYGYTF
few,TRBV5-1,TRBJ1-1,TRBD1,TGCGCCAGCAGCTTTAACAGGGGGGAAGCTTTCTTT,CASSFNRGEAFF
.,TRBV3-1,TRBJ1-1,.,TGTGCCAGCAGCCCACGGGGGGCGAACACTGAAGTTTTCTTT,CASSPRGANTEVFF
.,TRBV7-2,TRBJ1-2,.,TGTGCCAGCAGCTTAGACGGCCTTAACTATGGCTACACCTTC,CASSLDGLNYGYTF
.,TRBV6-2/TRBV6-3,TRBJ1-4,TRBD1,TGTGCCAGCAGTGGGGACAGGGACGACGTTTCAACTAATGAAAAACTGTTTTTT,CASSGDRDDVSTNEKLFF
.,TRBV27,TRBJ2-5,TRBD1,TGTGCCAGCAGTTTAGGGACAGGGGTTGAAGGGACCCAGTACTTC,CASSLGTGVEGTQYF
once,TRBV10-3,TRBJ2-2,TRBD2,TGTGCCATCCCTCCGGGAGGGCCTGACACCGGGGAGCTGTTTTTT,CAIPPGGPDTGELFF
many,TRBV28,TRBJ1-2,TRBD1,TGTGCCAGCAGTGATCCGGGACAGGATGGCTACACCTTC,CASSDPGQDGYTF
.,TRBV11-2,TRBJ1-1,TRBD1,TGTGCCAGCAGCTTCACGGGGGTTCCAGGGGGAGCTTTCTTT,CASSFTGVPGGAFF
.,TRBV5-1,TRBJ1-2,TRBD1,TGCGCCAGCAGCTCCGTCGGACAGGGGCCCAGAATCTACACCTTC,CASSSVGQGPRIYTF
.,TRBV2,TRBJ2-2,.,TGTGCCAGCAGTGCCCCCCAGCCCGGGGAGCTGTTTTTT,CASSAPQPGELFF
many,TRBV12-3/TRBV12-4,TRBJ1-2,.,TGTGCCAGCAGGCCAGACAACCTCTATGGCTACACCTTC,CASRPDNLYGYTF
few,TRBV20-1,TRBJ1-5,.,TGCAGTGTAGGCCCGAACAGAAATCAGCCCCAGCATTTT,CSVGPNRNQPQHF
.,TRBV7-3,TRBJ1-4,.,TGCGCCAGCAGCCAAGAGGTCCGGACTAATGAAAAACTGTTTTTT,CASSQEVRTNEKLFF
many,TRBV28,TRBJ1-1,.,TGTGCCAGCACCCCAACCATCCCTGAAGCTTTCTTT,CASTPTIPEAFF
.,TRBV19,TRBJ1-2,TRBD1,TGTGCCAGTAGTATACGACAGGGGATTTCGCACTATGGCTACACCTTC,CASSIRQGISHYGYTF
many,TRBV7-9,TRBJ2-5,.,TGTGCCAGCAGCTCAGAGGGGCAGCGGGAGACCCAGTACTTC,CASSSEGQRETQYF
few,TRBV6-1,TRBJ1-3,.,TGTGCCAGCAGCGCGACAGAGACTGGAAACACCATATATTTT,CASSATETGNTIYF
few,TRBV10-3,TRBJ1-2,.,TGTGCCATCAGTTCCCCCCCGGAGGGCTACACCTTC,CAISSPPEGYTF
.,TRBV11-2,TRBJ2-2,TRBD2,TGTGCCAGCAGCTTAGACCGGGGACTAGCGGGACCTAACACCGGGGAGCTGTTTTTT,CASSLDRGLAGPNTGELFF
many,TRBV2,TRBJ1-2,.,TGTGCCAGCACCTACCTCGAGGGGGGCTATGGCTACACCTTC,CASTYLEGGYGYTF
few,TRBV19,TRBJ2-7,TRBD1,TGTGCCAGTAGAGGACAGGGGGCGCGGGAGCAGTACTTC,CASRGQGAREQYF
few,TRBV7-9,TRBJ2-7,TRBD1,TGTGCCAGCAGCTTAGGTGAGGGACAGGGAGGCCCGATGGCGGGCTACGAGCAGTACTTC,CASSLGEGQGGPMAGYEQYF
few,TRBV28,TRBJ2-2,.,TGTGCCAGCACCTCACGGAGCACCGGGGAGCTGTTTTTT,CASTSRSTGELFF
few,TRBV12-3/TRBV12-4,TRBJ2-4,.,TGTGCCAGCAGTCCGAATCACATTCAGTACTTC,CASSPNHIQYF
many,TRBV7-3,TRBJ1-1,.,TGTGCCAGCAGCTTAAGGCCAGAAATGAACACTGAAGCTTTCTTT,CASSLRPEMNTEAFF
.,TRBV5-1,TRBJ2-6,TRBD1,TGCGCCAGCAGCGCAGGGACAGGGAGGACCGGGGCCAACGTCCTGACTTTC,CASSAGTGRTGANVLTF
many,TRBV28,TRBJ1-1,.,TGTGCCAACCAAGGGTGGATCACTCGTAAAACTGAAGCTTTCTTT,CANQGWITRKTEAFF
many,TRBV6-1,TRBJ1-2,.,TGTGCCAGCAACATACCCGGGGCTCGCTATGGCTACACCTTC,CASNIPGARYGYTF
once,TRBV18,TRBJ2-3,.,TGTGCCAGCTCACCACTCCAGGGTAACACAGCTACGCAGTATTTT,CASSPLQGNTATQYF
.,TRBV12-3/TRBV12-4,TRBJ2-3,.,TGTGCCAGCAGCCAGGGGACCGCTAGCACAGATACGCAGTATTTT,CASSQGTASTDTQYF